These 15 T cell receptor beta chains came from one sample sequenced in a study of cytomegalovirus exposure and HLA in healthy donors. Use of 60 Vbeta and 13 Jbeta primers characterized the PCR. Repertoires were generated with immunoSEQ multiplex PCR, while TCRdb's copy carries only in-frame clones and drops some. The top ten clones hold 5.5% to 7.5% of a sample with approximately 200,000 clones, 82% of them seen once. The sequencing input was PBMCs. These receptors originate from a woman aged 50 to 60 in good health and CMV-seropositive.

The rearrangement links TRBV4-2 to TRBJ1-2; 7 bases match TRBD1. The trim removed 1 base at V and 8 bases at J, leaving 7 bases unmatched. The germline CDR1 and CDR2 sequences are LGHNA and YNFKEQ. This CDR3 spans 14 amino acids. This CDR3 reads CASSQADRVAGYTF. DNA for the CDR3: TGTGCCAGCAGCCAAGCCGACAGGGTGGCGGGCTACACCTTC.

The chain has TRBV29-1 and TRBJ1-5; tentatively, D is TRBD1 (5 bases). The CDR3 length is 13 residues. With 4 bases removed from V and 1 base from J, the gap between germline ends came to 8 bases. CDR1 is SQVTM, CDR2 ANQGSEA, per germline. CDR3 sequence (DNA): TGCAGCGTTGGGCGGGACAGCAATCAGCCCCAGCATTTT. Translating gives CSVGRDSNQPQHF.

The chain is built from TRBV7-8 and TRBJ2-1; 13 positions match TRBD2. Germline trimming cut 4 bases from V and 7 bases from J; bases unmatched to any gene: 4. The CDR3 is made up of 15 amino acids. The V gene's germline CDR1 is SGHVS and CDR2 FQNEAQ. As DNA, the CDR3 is TGTGCCAGCAGCTATACTAGCGGGAGGGCTAATGAGCAGTTCTTC. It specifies CASSYTSGRANEQFF.

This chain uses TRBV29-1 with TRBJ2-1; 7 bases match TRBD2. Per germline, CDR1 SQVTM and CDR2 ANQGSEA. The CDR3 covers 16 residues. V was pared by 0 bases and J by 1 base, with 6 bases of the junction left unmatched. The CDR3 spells CSVEDLAGASYNEQFF. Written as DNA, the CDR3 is TGCAGCGTTGAAGATCTGGCGGGAGCGTCCTACAATGAGCAGTTCTTC.

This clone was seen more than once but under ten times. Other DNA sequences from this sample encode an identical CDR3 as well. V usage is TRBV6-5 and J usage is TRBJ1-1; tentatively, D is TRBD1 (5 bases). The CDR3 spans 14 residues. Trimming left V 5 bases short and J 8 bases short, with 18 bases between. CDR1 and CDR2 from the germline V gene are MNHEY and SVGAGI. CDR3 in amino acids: CASSKGTPTLEAFF. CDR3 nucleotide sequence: TGTGCCAGCAGTAAAGGGACTCCTACCCTAGAAGCTTTCTTT.

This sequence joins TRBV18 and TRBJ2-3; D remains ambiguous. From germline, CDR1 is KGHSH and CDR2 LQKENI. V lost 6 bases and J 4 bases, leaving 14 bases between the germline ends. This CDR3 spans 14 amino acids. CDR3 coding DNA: TGTGCCAGCTCCCAACGGGTTGATGCAGATACGCAGTATTTT. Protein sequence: CASSQRVDADTQYF.

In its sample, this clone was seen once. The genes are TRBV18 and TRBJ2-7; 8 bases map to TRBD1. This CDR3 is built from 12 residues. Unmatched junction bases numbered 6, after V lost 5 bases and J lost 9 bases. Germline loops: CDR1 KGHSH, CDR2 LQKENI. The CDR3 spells CASSGDRQPQYF. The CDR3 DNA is TGTGCCAGCTCAGGGGACAGGCAACCGCAGTACTTC. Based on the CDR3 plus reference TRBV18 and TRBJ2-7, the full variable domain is NAGVMQNPRHLVRRRGQEARLRCSPMKGHSHVYWYRQLPEEGLKFMVYLQKENIIDESGMPKERFSAEFPKEGPSILRIQQVVRGDSAAYFCASSGDRQPQYFGPGTRLTVT.

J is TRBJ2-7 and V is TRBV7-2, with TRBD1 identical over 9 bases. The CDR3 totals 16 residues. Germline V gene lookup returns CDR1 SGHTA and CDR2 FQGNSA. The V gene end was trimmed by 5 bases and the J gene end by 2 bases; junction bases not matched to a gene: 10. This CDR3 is CASSRPPGQGPYEQYF. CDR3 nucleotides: TGTGCCAGCAGCCGTCCCCCGGGACAGGGTCCCTACGAGCAGTACTTC.

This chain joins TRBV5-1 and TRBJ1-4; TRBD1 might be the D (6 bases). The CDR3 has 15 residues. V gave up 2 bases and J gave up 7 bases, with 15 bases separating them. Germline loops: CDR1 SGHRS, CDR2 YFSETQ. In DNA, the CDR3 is TGCGCCAGCAGCTTCTTGACAGGAAAGGGTGAAAAACTGTTTTTT. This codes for CASSFLTGKGEKLFF.

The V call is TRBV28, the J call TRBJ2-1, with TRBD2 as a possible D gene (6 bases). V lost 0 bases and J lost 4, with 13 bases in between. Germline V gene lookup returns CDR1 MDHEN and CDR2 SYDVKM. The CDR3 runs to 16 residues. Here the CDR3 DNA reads TGTGCCAGCAGTTTATGGGGGGGTAGCGGATACAATGAGCAGTTCTTC. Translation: CASSLWGGSGYNEQFF. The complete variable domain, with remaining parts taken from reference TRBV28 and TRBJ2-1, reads DVKVTQSSRYLVKRTGEKVFLECVQDMDHENMFWYRQDPGLGLRLIYFSYDVKMKEKGDIPEGYSVSREKKERFSLILESASTNQTSMYLCASSLWGGSGYNEQFFGPGTRLTVL.

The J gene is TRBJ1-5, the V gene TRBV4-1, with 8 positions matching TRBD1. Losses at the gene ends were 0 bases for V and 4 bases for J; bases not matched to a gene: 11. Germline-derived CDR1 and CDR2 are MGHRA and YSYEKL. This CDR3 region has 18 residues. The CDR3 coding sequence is TGCGCCAGCAGCCAAGAATGGACAGGGCCCTCGCCTAATCAGCCCCAGCATTTT. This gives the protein CASSQEWTGPSPNQPQHF.

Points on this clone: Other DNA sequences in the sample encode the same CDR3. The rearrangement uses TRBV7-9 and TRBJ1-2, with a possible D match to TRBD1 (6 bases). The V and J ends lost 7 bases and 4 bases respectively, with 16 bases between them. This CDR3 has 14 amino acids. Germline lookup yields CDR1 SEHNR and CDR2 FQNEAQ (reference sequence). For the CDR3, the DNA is TGTGCCAGCACCCGGACGGACAGCCTCTATGGCTACACCTTC. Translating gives CASTRTDSLYGYTF.

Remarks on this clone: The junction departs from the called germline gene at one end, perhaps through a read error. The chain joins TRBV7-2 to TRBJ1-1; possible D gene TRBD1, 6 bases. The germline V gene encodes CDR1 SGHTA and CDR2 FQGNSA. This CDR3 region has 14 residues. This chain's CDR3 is CASSSRTANTEAFF. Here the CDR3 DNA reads TGCGCCAGCAGCTCAAGGACAGCGAACACTGAAGCTTTCTTT. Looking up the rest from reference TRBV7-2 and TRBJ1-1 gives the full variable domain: GAGVSQSPSNKVTEKGKDVELRCDPISGHTALYWYRQSLGQGLEFLIYFQGNSAPDKSGLPSDRFSAERTGGSVSTLTIQRTQQEDSAVYLCASSSRTANTEAFFGQGTRLTVV.

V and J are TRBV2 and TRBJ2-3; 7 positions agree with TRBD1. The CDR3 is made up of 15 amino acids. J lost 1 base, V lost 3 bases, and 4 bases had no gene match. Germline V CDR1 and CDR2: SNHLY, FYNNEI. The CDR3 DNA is TGTGCCAGCAGTGATACGGGACAGCGCACAGATACGCAGTATTTT. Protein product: CASSDTGQRTDTQYF. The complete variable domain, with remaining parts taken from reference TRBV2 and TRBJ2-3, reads EPEVTQTPSHQVTQMGQEVILRCVPISNHLYFYWYRQILGQKVEFLVSFYNNEISEKSEIFDDQFSVERPDGSNFTLKIRSTKLEDSAMYFCASSDTGQRTDTQYFGPGTRLTVL.

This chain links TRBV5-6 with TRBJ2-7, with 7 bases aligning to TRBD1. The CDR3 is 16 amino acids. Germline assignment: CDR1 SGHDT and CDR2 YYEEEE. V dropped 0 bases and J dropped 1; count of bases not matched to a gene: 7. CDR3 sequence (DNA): TGTGCCAGCAGCTTGGCTGGGACAGCTCCATCCTACGAGCAGTACTTC. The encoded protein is CASSLAGTAPSYEQYF.